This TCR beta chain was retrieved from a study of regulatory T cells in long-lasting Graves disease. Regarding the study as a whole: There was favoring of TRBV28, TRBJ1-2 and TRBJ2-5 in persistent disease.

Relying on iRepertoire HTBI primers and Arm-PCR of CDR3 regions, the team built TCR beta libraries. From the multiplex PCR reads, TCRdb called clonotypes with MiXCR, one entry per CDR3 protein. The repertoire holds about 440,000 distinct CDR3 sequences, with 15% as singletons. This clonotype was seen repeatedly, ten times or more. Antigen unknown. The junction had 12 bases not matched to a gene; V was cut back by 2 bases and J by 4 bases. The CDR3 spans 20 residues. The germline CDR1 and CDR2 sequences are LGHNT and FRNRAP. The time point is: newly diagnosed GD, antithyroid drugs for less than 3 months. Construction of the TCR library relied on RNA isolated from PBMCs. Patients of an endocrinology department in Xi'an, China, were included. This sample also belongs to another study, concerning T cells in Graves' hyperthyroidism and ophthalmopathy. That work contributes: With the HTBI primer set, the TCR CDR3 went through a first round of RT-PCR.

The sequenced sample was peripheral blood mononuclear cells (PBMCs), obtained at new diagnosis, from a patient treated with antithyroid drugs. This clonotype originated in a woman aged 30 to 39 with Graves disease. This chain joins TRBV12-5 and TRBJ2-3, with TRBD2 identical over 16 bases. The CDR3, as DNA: TGTGCTAGTGGTTTGACACACACCGGGACTAGCGGGAGGGTCGCAGATACGCAGTATTTT. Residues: CASGLTHTGTSGRVADTQYF.